This TCR beta chain stems from a study of molecular identifiers for immune sequencing clone quantification. Study-level points and caveats: Jurkat TCR RNA spiked in from one cell (amid about 1 million naive cells) was reportedly detectable. Effector cells had over 98% of their molecules in clones above 20 RNA copies, while naive cells had under 1%.

TCRdb reanalysed the PCR reads using MiXCR and keeps one entry per CDR3 protein. The table shows around 460,000 distinct CDR3 sequences, with about 21% occurring only once. This clonotype came up a few times. Its antigen is unknown. This CDR3 contains 12 residues. Trimming pared 2 bases from V and 6 bases from J, leaving 8 bases between. The V gene's germline CDR1 is SGHAT and CDR2 FQNNGV. A CD8+CD4-CCR7+CD45RA+ phenotype served as the sorting definition for naive CD8 T cells. The sample consisted of naive CD8+ T cells from blood, with Jurkat cell RNA spiked in. The subset is: FACS-sorted CD8+CD4-CCR7+CD45RA+ naive T cells. The chain couples TRBV11-2 to TRBJ2-7; possible D gene TRBD2, 5 bases. The TCR was taken from a human donor in good health. Some libraries in this study had Jurkat cell RNA spiked in. CDR3: CASSLSSSEQYF. The CDR3 DNA reads as TGTGCCAGCAGCTTATCTAGCTCCGAGCAGTACTTC.